The 6 T cell receptor beta chains presented below share a single source sample, sequenced in a study of blood T cells in healthy people across ages. The authors ran a second PCR of about 6 to 11 cycles using a sample-barcoded 5' primer and a J-beta primer mix. TCRdb itself ran the 5' RACE reads through MiXCR, one entry per CDR3 protein. The sample has 1.8 million or so distinct CDR3 sequences, around 40% seen once. The sequenced sample consisted of blood. The receptors were sampled from a human donor in good health.

This clonotype was counted between two and nine times. The chain links TRBV7-9 to TRBJ2-1, with a tentative D call TRBD2 (6 bases). V gave up 3 bases and J gave up 9 bases, with 18 bases separating them. This CDR3 contains 15 residues. Germline V gene sequence: CDR1 SEHNR, CDR2 FQNEAQ (reference sequence). In DNA form, the CDR3 reads TGTGCCAGCAGCTTTAGCGGAACCTCCTTTGGTGAGCAGTTCTTC. It translates to CASSFSGTSFGEQFF.

This clonotype showed up just once. The rearrangement uses TRBV7-9 and TRBJ2-7; D call uncertain. The CDR3 extends over 12 amino acids. Germline V gene data show CDR1 as SEHNR and CDR2 as FQNEAQ (reference sequence). Trimming removed 6 bases from V and 6 bases from J, with 12 bases in between. The CDR3 bases are TGTGCCAGCAGTTCGGACGTTTTCGAGCAGTACTTC. Amino acids: CASSSDVFEQYF. The variable domain in full, completed from reference TRBV7-9 and TRBJ2-7, reads DTGVSQNPRHKITKRGQNVTFRCDPISEHNRLYWYRQTLGQGPEFLTYFQNEAQLEKSRLLSDRFSAERPKGSFSTLEIQRTEQGDSAMYLCASSSDVFEQYFGPGTRLTVT.

This clonotype occurred a few times. This chain links TRBV5-1 with TRBJ1-6; D gene unclear. The CDR3 runs to 14 residues. Between the trimmed V and J ends, which lost 0 bases and 9 bases, there was a span of 10 bases. Looked up from germline, CDR1 is SGHRS and CDR2 is YFSETQ. CDR3 coding DNA: TGCGCCAGCAGCTTGGAACTGGGAACTTCACCCCTCCACTTT. This sequence encodes CASSLELGTSPLHF.

The chain employs TRBV7-8 and TRBJ2-1, with D possibly matching TRBD2 (5 bases). In germline, CDR1 is SGHVS, CDR2 FQNEAQ. Trimming took off 3 bases at V and 0 bases at J, with 15 bases between the two ends. The CDR3 has 17 amino acids. Here the CDR3 reads CASSLTGSPSSYNEQFF. CDR3 DNA sequence: TGTGCCAGCAGCTTGACGGGAAGTCCGAGCTCCTACAATGAGCAGTTCTTC.

This sequence joins TRBV10-3 and TRBJ1-1; D call uncertain. Trimming pared 0 bases from V and 3 bases from J, leaving 11 bases between. CDR1 ENHRY and CDR2 SYGVKD come from the germline V gene. CDR3 length: 15 amino acids. CDR3 bases: TGTGCCATCAGTGAGTCAAGGCAGGCAGACACTGAAGCTTTCTTT. As protein: CAISESRQADTEAFF.

The table lists this clonotype with a few counts. The chain combines TRBV20-1 with TRBJ2-7; D is possibly TRBD1 or TRBD2 (7 bases each). With 6 bases removed from V and 5 bases from J, the gap between germline ends came to 17 bases. Germline V gene sequence: CDR1 DFQATT, CDR2 SNEGSKA (reference sequence). This CDR3 is built from 13 residues. CDR3 sequence: CSAPRDSGNEQYF. In DNA, the CDR3 is TGCAGTGCCCCCCGGGACAGCGGGAACGAGCAGTACTTC.